This T cell receptor (beta chain) was documented in a study of blood T cell repertoires in COVID-19. Study in general: Sources were T cells, B-cell-depleted T cells, or PBMCs; the material itself was cDNA or gDNA.

This table comes from immunoSEQ multiplex PCR, and its TCRdb copy is limited to in-frame clones, with some not included. The table records around 140,000 clones, 84% of them present only once. Trimming removed 10 bases from V and 9 bases from J; junction bases left unmatched: 7. This CDR3 spans 12 amino acids. Germline lookup yields CDR1 ENHRY and CDR2 SYGVKD. Sequenced: PBMCs or T cells enriched from blood (not recorded which). The receptor's source is a man aged 35 to 55 with acute COVID-19. This chain links TRBV10-3 with TRBJ2-1; TRBD2 agrees at 9 bases. CDR3 nucleotide sequence: TGTGCCACCCGGACTAGCGTGGGTGAGCAGTTCTTC. Translating it yields CATRTSVGEQFF.